A single sample gave rise to the 9 T cell receptor beta chains below, sequenced in a study of tumor-infiltrating lymphocytes in oesophageal squamous cell carcinoma listed by TCRdb under 2016. TCRdb lists the instrument as Illumina HiSeq 2000. TCRdb trimmed the raw reads at Q25, called clones with MiXCR and kept productive beta chains. Every distinct CDR3 protein forms one entry, paired with its most common genes and DNA. The sample table shows about 12,000 distinct CDR3 sequences, and about three fifths are seen once. The ten largest clones add up to roughly three fifths of the sample. Sequenced sample: blood. The receptors derive from a female donor with esophageal squamous cell carcinoma.

In its sample, this clonotype was seen a few times. This rearrangement joins TRBV7-3 to TRBJ2-3; D ambiguous. Germline V gene lookup returns CDR1 SGHTA and CDR2 FQGTGA. The CDR3 has 13 amino acids. Between the trimmed V and J ends, which lost 5 bases and 1 base, there was a span of 7 bases. The CDR3 protein is CASSAGGTDTQYF. DNA of the CDR3: TGTGCCAGCAGCGCAGGCGGCACAGATACGCAGTATTTT.

This clonotype was found once. One end of the junction varies from germline; a read error may be responsible. The chain links TRBV7-6 to TRBJ2-1, with 9 positions matching TRBD1. Matching the DNA end better, TRBJ2-7 makes the J call doubtful. This CDR3 is built from 13 residues. Germline V CDR1 and CDR2: SGHVS, FNYEAQ. CDR3 coding DNA: TGTGCTAGCAGCCTCTGGACAGGGGACGAGCAGTACTTC. This gives the protein CASSLWTGDEQYF.

Comments on this clonotype: The junction differs from germline at one of its ends, possibly a read error. The chain joins TRBV7-6 to TRBJ2-7; 10 bases line up with TRBD2. The closer fit of TRBJ2-1 to the DNA end suggests the J call may be wrong. This CDR3 contains 14 residues. Germline lookup yields CDR1 SGHVS and CDR2 FNYEAQ. The CDR3 loop reads CASSPSGSEGEQFF. The DNA of the CDR3 is TGTGCTAGCAGCCCTAGCGGGAGCGAGGGGGAGCAGTTCTTC.

The V and J genes are TRBV7-2 and TRBJ2-4; 9 bases map to TRBD2. Germline V gene sequence: CDR1 SGHTA, CDR2 FQGNSA. The CDR3 is 14 residues long. V gave up 6 bases and J gave up 15 bases; unmatched junction bases: 15. CDR3 nucleotides: TGTGCCAGCAGGGTAGCGGGAGTGAGCTACGAGCGGTACTTC. This encodes CASRVAGVSYERYF.

This clonotype was seen a single time. The rearrangement links TRBV7-9 to TRBJ2-5; 10 bases line up with TRBD1. The closer fit of TRBJ2-7 to the DNA end suggests the J call may be wrong. Germline V gives CDR1 SEHNR, CDR2 FQNEAQ (reference sequence). The CDR3 length is 16 residues. DNA for the CDR3: TGTGCCAGCAGCCCCACTTTGGGGACAGGGGTGCTCGAGCAGTACTTC. Its translation is CASSPTLGTGVLEQYF.

V is TRBV7-9 and J is TRBJ2-7, with D perhaps matching TRBD1 (6 bases). The V gene lost 2 bases and the J gene lost 7 bases, with 24 bases spanning the gap. Germline lookup yields CDR1 SEHNR and CDR2 FQNEAQ (reference sequence). The CDR3 loop spans 17 amino acids. For the CDR3, the DNA is TGTGCCAGCAGCTTATCCAGGGGCGGCGCATCCTACAATGAGCAGTACTTC. It is translated as CASSLSRGGASYNEQYF.

The J gene is TRBJ2-3, the V gene TRBV28; TRBD2 aligns across 10 bases. The J call may be mistaken, given a closer DNA end match to TRBJ2-7. Germline assignment: CDR1 MDHEN and CDR2 SYDVKM. This CDR3 is 13 amino acids long. CDR3 region: CASMASGSYEQYF. CDR3 nucleotide sequence: TGTGCCAGCATGGCTAGCGGGAGCTACGAGCAGTACTTC.

Regarding this clonotype: Sequence at one end of the junction differs from germline and may be a read error. J is TRBJ2-5 and V is TRBV15; D unclear. This CDR3 has 13 amino acids. CDR1 and CDR2 (germline): LNHNV, YYDKDF (reference sequence). The CDR3 sequence: CATGRPNPKTQYF. CDR3 DNA: TGTGCCACCGGCAGGCCGAACCCTAAGACCCAGTACTTC.

This clonotype is medium-sized (0.01 to 0.1%) by share. The chain links TRBV28 to TRBJ1-2; the match to TRBD1 covers 7 bases. Unmatched junction bases numbered 14, after V lost 3 bases and J lost 10 bases. Germline V CDR1 and CDR2: MDHEN, SYDVKM. There are 15 residues in the CDR3. The CDR3 protein is CASSFLVSGKGAYTF. The CDR3 bases are TGTGCCAGCAGTTTTTTGGTCTCAGGGAAGGGGGCCTACACCTTC.